These 7 T cell receptor beta chains were all obtained from the same sample, sequenced in a study of T cell clonality in common variable immunodeficiency. Study-level findings and limits: Fewer deletions and N-nucleotide insertions were reportedly seen in common variable immunodeficiency TCR beta sequences.

Antigens for these TCRs are unknown. Clones were sequenced by immunoSEQ multiplex PCR, and TCRdb holds only the in-frame ones, with some missing. In total the sample includes about 33,000 clones, none of them seen once. Sequencing was performed on peripheral blood mononuclear cells. The receptors shown here come from a human donor with common variable immunodeficiency.

This clone has at least ten counts. The CDR3 goes on 3 residues after the read ends, and that part is filled in from the germline J gene. The gene calls are TRBV4-1 and TRBJ2-5; D may be TRBD1 (6 bases). CDR1 and CDR2 (germline): MGHRA, YSYEKL. V was cut by 1 base and J by 1 base, with 10 bases left in between. This CDR3 is built from 15 residues. Incomplete CDR3 DNA: TGCGCCAGCAGCCAAGGAAACAGGGCCCAAGAGACC. Its translation is CASSQGNRAQET. The CDR3 as a whole reads CASSQGNRAQETQYF.

This clone was counted only a few times. The read stops 3 residues short of the end of the CDR3; the missing end is completed from the germline J gene. The chain couples TRBV19 to TRBJ1-2; the match to TRBD1 covers 7 bases. The CDR3 contains 15 residues. Germline CDR1 LNHDA, CDR2 SQIVND (reference sequence). With 5 bases clipped from V and 2 bases from J, the junction kept 8 bases outside the gene matches. CDR3 residues: CASSARDSRNYGYTF. CDR3 DNA, as far as it was read: TGTGCCAGTAGTGCACGGGACAGCCGGAACTATGGC.

A few counts support this clone. The sequence runs out 3 residues before the end of the CDR3; the remainder is reconstructed from the germline J gene. This sequence joins TRBV7-6 and TRBJ1-6, with 9 bases that match TRBD1. CDR1 is SGHVS and CDR2 is FNYEAQ in the germline V gene. V shed 4 bases, J shed 7 bases, and the junction held 2 bases outside the gene matches. CDR3 length: 14 residues. Partial CDR3 DNA: TGTGCCAGCAGCTCGGACAGGGGCAATTCACCC. Translating gives CASSSDRGNSP. From start to end, the CDR3 is CASSSDRGNSPLHF.

This clone appeared many times. The CDR3 is cut off 3 residues early in the read; its end comes from the germline J gene. This sequence joins TRBV30 and TRBJ2-5; the D is unclear. The CDR3 extends over 13 amino acids. The germline CDR1 and CDR2 sequences are GTSNPN and SVGIG (reference sequence). V lost 3 bases to trimming and J lost 2 bases, with 10 bases between them. The covered CDR3 bases are TGTGCCTGGAGGGGCCCTGGTCAAGAGACC. This gives the protein CAWRGPGQET. The full-length CDR3 reads as CAWRGPGQETQYF.

Turning to this clone: The DNA ends 3 residues before the CDR3 does, and the rest of the CDR3 is filled in from the germline J gene. The J gene is TRBJ2-1, the V gene TRBV2; 15 bases match TRBD2. Germline CDR1 SNHLY, CDR2 FYNNEI. This CDR3 has 18 amino acids. Trimming took 5 bases from V and 9 from J; bases not matched to a gene: 14. CDR3 DNA (partial): TGTGCCAGCAGTTCTCGTGGACTAGCGGGGGGGCACGTTCTTGAG. This codes for CASSSRGLAGGHVLE. The complete CDR3 protein is CASSSRGLAGGHVLEQFF.

This clone was counted ten times or more. Sequencing ends 3 residues short of the CDR3 end; the germline J gene provides the rest. The rearrangement uses TRBV5-4 and TRBJ2-5; 8 bases fit TRBD1. The germline gives CDR1 SGHNT, CDR2 YYREEE (reference sequence). The V and J ends lost 0 bases and 6 bases, in that order; junction bases with no gene match: 7. The CDR3 contains 15 residues. The sequenced CDR3 bases are TGTGCCAGCAGCTTGGACGGGACAGGCGGGAAGACC. It encodes CASSLDGTGGKT. The whole CDR3 reads CASSLDGTGGKTQYF.

This clone was observed many times. With the read ending 3 residues before the CDR3 end, the germline J gene is used to fill in that end. The chain combines TRBV20-1 with TRBJ1-6; D uncertain. The ends were cut back, 4 bases at V and 0 bases at J, with 13 bases in the middle. The CDR3 is 16 residues long. The germline gives CDR1 DFQATT, CDR2 SNEGSKA (reference sequence). The part of the CDR3 DNA that was read is TGCAGTGCTATTAGCGGCCAAACCTCCTATAATTCACCC. Protein: CSAISGQTSYNSP. The full CDR3 is CSAISGQTSYNSPLHF.